The rows below give T cell receptor beta chains drawn from one sample of a study of breast tumors, draining lymph nodes, adjacent tissues. TCRdb reprocessed the multiplex PCR reads with MiXCR, giving one entry per CDR3 protein. Of about 130,000 distinct CDR3 sequences detected, 21% appear once; the ten largest clones hold 2.2%. Sequencing used axillary lymph node tissue. Receptor source: a female donor with breast cancer. Some clones in this sample may be carry-over from other donors' samples. CDR3s include the opening cysteine and the closing phenylalanine or tryptophan. The D gene is left open where the match is weak. Not all rows give a size; the values are once, few, many and, for expanded clones, a class.

TRBJ2-5	-	TRBV28	TRBD2	TGTGCCTCAAACAAACTAGCGGGCCAAGAGACCCAGTACTTC	CASNKLAGQETQYF
TRBJ2-1	few	TRBV6-2/TRBV6-3	-	TGTGCCAGCAGTTACTCCGATACCTCCTACAATGAGCAGTTCTTC	CASSYSDTSYNEQFF
TRBJ2-7	many	TRBV19	TRBD1	TGTGCCAGTAGTACAAAAACAGGGGGCACGTACGAGCAGTACTTC	CASSTKTGGTYEQYF
TRBJ2-3	many	TRBV20-1	-	TGCAGTGCTAGGACCTTTACGGGAACAGATACGCAGTATTTT	CSARTFTGTDTQYF
TRBJ2-1	many	TRBV20-1	-	TGCAGTGCTACGAGTAGCGGACCTGGGAATGAGCAGTTCTTC	CSATSSGPGNEQFF
TRBJ1-1	-	TRBV12-3/TRBV12-4	-	TGTGCCAGCAGTCATCGGGGGGTGGGCACTGAAGCTTTCTTT	CASSHRGVGTEAFF
TRBJ2-5	many	TRBV5-6	-	TGTGCCAGCAGCCCGCGAACCGCCCAGTACCAAGAGACCCAGTACTTC	CASSPRTAQYQETQYF
TRBJ2-7	many	TRBV5-1	-	TGCGCCAGCAGCTCGGACGGCTACTACGAGCAGTACTTC	CASSSDGYYEQYF
TRBJ2-7	many	TRBV29-1	-	TGCAGCGTTGTCGCATCGGCTAGCGTGTCACGAATCTACGAGCAGTACTTC	CSVVASASVSRIYEQYF
TRBJ2-5	many	TRBV7-8	-	TGTGCCAGCAGCAAGGGGTTAGCGTTGGAGACCCAGTACTTC	CASSKGLALETQYF
TRBJ2-5	many	TRBV20-1	TRBD2	TGCAGTGCTACTTCTAGCGGGAGAGGAGAGACCCAGTACTTC	CSATSSGRGETQYF
TRBJ2-1	-	TRBV20-1	TRBD2	TGCAGTGCGATCGAGACTAGCGGGACCTACAATGAGCAGTTCTTC	CSAIETSGTYNEQFF
TRBJ1-1	-	TRBV13	-	TGTGCCAGCAGAGGTAGGGACCCTGAAGCTTTCTTT	CASRGRDPEAFF
TRBJ2-7	-	TRBV5-5	-	TGTGCCAGCAGCTTGGCCGACGGACGCTACGAGCAGCACTTC	CASSLADGRYEQHF
TRBJ2-2	many	TRBV9	-	TGTGCCAGCAGCGTAGGAGGGGCCCCGAACACCGGGGAGCTGTTTTTT	CASSVGGAPNTGELFF
TRBJ2-7	many	TRBV7-3	-	TGTGCCAGCAGCTTAGGTCCGGGAGCCTACGAGCAGTACTTC	CASSLGPGAYEQYF
TRBJ2-7	many	TRBV2	-	TGTGCCAGCAGTGAGGGTTCCCGAAGGCAGTACTTC	CASSEGSRRQYF
TRBJ1-2	many	TRBV19	-	TGTGCCAGTAGTTCTTCAGGGAGGGTCGGACCCTATGGCTACACCTTC	CASSSSGRVGPYGYTF
TRBJ2-7	many	TRBV20-1	-	TGCAGTGCTAGACCGCCTCCCCGCTACGAGCAGTACTTC	CSARPPPRYEQYF
TRBJ2-7	many	TRBV7-7	-	TGTGCTAGCAGCTTATCGGTCGGCTCCTACGAGCAGTACTTC	CASSLSVGSYEQYF
TRBJ2-2	many	TRBV2	-	TGTGCCGGAAGGACAGTGTGGGGCGGGGAGCTGTTTTTT	CAGRTVWGGELFF
TRBJ2-1	many	TRBV11-3	-	TGTGCCAGCAGCTTAGACCCGCGCCATGACTACAATGAGCAGTTCTTC	CASSLDPRHDYNEQFF
TRBJ1-2	few	TRBV28	-	TGTGCCAGCAGTTTTGGGGGGCTCGGCTACACCTTC	CASSFGGLGYTF
TRBJ2-6	few	TRBV9	-	TGTGCCAGCAGCGTTAGACAGAGCTCTGGGGCCAACGTCCTGACTTTC	CASSVRQSSGANVLTF
TRBJ1-5	many	TRBV20-1	TRBD1	TGCAGCCCATCGGACAGGGCCTCTTATAGCAATCAGCCCCAGCATTTT	CSPSDRASYSNQPQHF
TRBJ1-5	many	TRBV27	-	TGTGCCAGCAGTCGACAGATCAATCAGCCCCAGCATTTT	CASSRQINQPQHF
TRBJ2-7	many	TRBV28	TRBD2	TGTGCCAGCCACGCCCCGCTAGCGGGAGGGAGCTCCTACGAGCAGTACTTC	CASHAPLAGGSSYEQYF
TRBJ2-1	many	TRBV5-6	-	TGTGCCAGCAGCCCCGGAATCCGCCGCGATGAGCAGTTCTTC	CASSPGIRRDEQFF
TRBJ1-4	many	TRBV6-6	-	TGTGCCAGCAGCCTTATAGGGGGGAGTGAAAAACTGTTTTTT	CASSLIGGSEKLFF
TRBJ2-3	many	TRBV7-3	TRBD2	TGTGCCAGCAGCTTAAACCCGGGACTAACAGCAGATACGCAGTATTTT	CASSLNPGLTADTQYF
TRBJ2-1	many	TRBV7-9	-	TGTGCCAGCAGCTTCCTCCTGGGACCACAGCCCCATGAGCAGTTCTTC	CASSFLLGPQPHEQFF
TRBJ1-2	many	TRBV4-2	-	TGTGCCAGCAGCGGAGGCTCGGACTACACCTTC	CASSGGSDYTF
TRBJ2-1	many	TRBV20-1	TRBD2	TGCAGTGTTTATAGCGGGAGTAAGGGTGAGCAGTTCTTC	CSVYSGSKGEQFF
TRBJ2-5	many	TRBV13	-	TGTGCCAGCAGCTCTGAGGAGACCCAGTACTTC	CASSSEETQYF
TRBJ1-5	-	TRBV27	TRBD1	TGTGCCAGCAGTATGTACAGGGGGGTCGGCAATCAGCCCCAGCATTTT	CASSMYRGVGNQPQHF
TRBJ2-3	-	TRBV28	-	TGTGCCAGCAGGGACCTAGAGGACTCTGGCACAGATACGCAGTATTTT	CASRDLEDSGTDTQYF
TRBJ2-1	many	TRBV5-1	-	TGCGCCAGCAGCCCCCCTCTAAGCGAAATTAGAGTGGGTGAGCAGTTCTTC	CASSPPLSEIRVGEQFF
TRBJ2-7	many	TRBV6-6	TRBD1	TGTGCCAGCAACGGACAGGGTAACTACGAGCAGTACTTC	CASNGQGNYEQYF
TRBJ2-3	-	TRBV5-6	-	TGTGCCAGCAGCCCGGGGCAAAGGGAATCTTTCACAGGTACGCAGTATTTT	CASSPGQRESFTGTQYF
TRBJ2-1	many	TRBV11-2	-	TGTGCCAGCCAGCCCAGCTCGGGGTACAATGAGCAGTTCTTC	CASQPSSGYNEQFF
TRBJ2-1	many	TRBV5-1	-	TGCGCCAGCAGCAGCGGAGAGAGTGAGCAGTTCTTC	CASSSGESEQFF
TRBJ2-4	few	TRBV5-4	TRBD2	TGTGCCAGCAGCTTGGGCGGGACTAGTGCAAACATTCAGTACTTC	CASSLGGTSANIQYF
TRBJ2-3	many	TRBV5-1	TRBD2	TGCGCCAGCAGCTTGGGACTAGCGGAGATTACAGATACGCAGTATTTT	CASSLGLAEITDTQYF
TRBJ2-5	-	TRBV5-4	TRBD2	TGTGCCAGCAGCTTGTGGACTAGCGCAAAAGAGACCCAGTACTTC	CASSLWTSAKETQYF
TRBJ2-5	many	TRBV19	TRBD2	TGTGCCAGTAAGATGAGCGGGAGGGCCGGAAAGGAGACCCAGTACTTC	CASKMSGRAGKETQYF
TRBJ2-7	many	TRBV28	-	TGTGCCAGCAGTTACCCAGGAAGCGTGGGCTACGAGCAGTACTTC	CASSYPGSVGYEQYF
TRBJ1-2	many	TRBV12-3/TRBV12-4	-	TGTGCCAGCAGACAGGGTGGAGGCTACACCTTC	CASRQGGGYTF
TRBJ2-3	many	TRBV12-3/TRBV12-4	-	TGTGCCAGCGGTATGAGTCGGGCAGATACGCAGTATTTT	CASGMSRADTQYF
TRBJ2-7	-	TRBV7-3	TRBD1	TGTGCCAGCAGCTTCGGGACAGGCCCAGCCGAGCAGTACTTC	CASSFGTGPAEQYF
TRBJ2-7	many	TRBV7-9	TRBD2	TGTGCCAGCAGCGGAGGACTAGCGGACCTCTACGAGCAGTACTTC	CASSGGLADLYEQYF